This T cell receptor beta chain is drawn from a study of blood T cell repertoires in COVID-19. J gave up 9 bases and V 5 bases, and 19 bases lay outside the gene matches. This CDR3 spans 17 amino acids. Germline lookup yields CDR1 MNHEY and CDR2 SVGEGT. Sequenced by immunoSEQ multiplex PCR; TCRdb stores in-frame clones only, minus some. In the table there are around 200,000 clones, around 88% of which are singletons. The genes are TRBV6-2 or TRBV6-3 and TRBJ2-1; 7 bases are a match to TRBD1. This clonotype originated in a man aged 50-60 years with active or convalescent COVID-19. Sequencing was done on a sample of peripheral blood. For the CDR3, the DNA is TGTGCCAGCAGTACACGGACAGGAGCGTGGGTCCGGGGTGAGCAGTTCTTC. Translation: CASSTRTGAWVRGEQFF.